This entry describes one T cell receptor (beta chain). The data stem from a study of cytomegalovirus exposure and HLA in healthy donors. The CDR3 runs to 14 residues. V lost 3 bases and J lost 4, with 13 bases in between. The V gene's germline CDR1 is KGHSH and CDR2 LQKENI. PCR involved 60 Vbeta and 13 Jbeta primers. The method was immunoSEQ multiplex PCR; TCRdb's version includes in-frame clones alone and lacks a portion of them. The table lists around 90,000 clones, around nine tenths of them singletons, with 9% to 9.5% in the top ten. The receptor was derived from a man aged 30 to 39 in good health and CMV-seropositive. The sequenced material came from PBMCs. The J gene is TRBJ2-7, the V gene TRBV18, with a weak D call TRBD2 (5 bases). The DNA for the CDR3 is TGTGCCAGCTCACCTTTGGGGAGAGGGTACGAGCAGTACTTC. Amino acids: CASSPLGRGYEQYF.